The 12 T cell receptor beta chains listed next were all sequenced from one sample in a study of blood T cells in healthy people across ages. Together with a sample-barcoded 5' primer, a J-beta primer mix was included in a second PCR lasting roughly 6 to 12 cycles. From the 5' RACE reads, TCRdb called clonotypes with MiXCR, one entry per CDR3 protein. The repertoire holds 450,000 to 700,000 distinct CDR3 sequences, with 25% to 30% as singletons. Material for sequencing was blood. The receptor source for this set is a woman aged 70-85 years in good health.

This chain uses TRBV2 with TRBJ2-1; TRBD2 matches 10 bases. Unmatched junction bases numbered 1, after V lost 8 bases and J lost 0 bases. The CDR3 is 14 residues long. Germline CDR1 SNHLY, CDR2 FYNNEI. The DNA of the CDR3 is TGTGCCAGCGGACTAGCGGCCTCCTACAATGAGCAGTTCTTC. Protein product: CASGLAASYNEQFF.

This clonotype was detected only a few times. The chain's CDR3 is CASSKDSPSYGEAFF. As DNA, the CDR3 is TGTGCCAGCAGTAAGGACAGCCCTTCTTACGGAGAAGCTTTCTTT. The chain uses TRBV6-2 or TRBV6-3 and TRBJ1-1; possibly TRBD1 for D (6 bases). The V gene's germline CDR1 is MNHEY and CDR2 SVGEGT. Trimming removed 5 bases at V and 8 bases at J, with 21 bases between. The CDR3 spans 15 residues.

This chain links TRBV3-1 with TRBJ1-1; D uncertain. The V end was cut by 1 base, the J end by 3 bases, with 15 bases between. Germline V gene sequence: CDR1 LGHDT, CDR2 YNNKEL (reference sequence). The CDR3 has 16 amino acids. This chain's CDR3 is CASSQGIGVFDTEAFF. The CDR3 DNA reads TGTGCCAGCAGCCAAGGGATCGGGGTTTTTGACACTGAAGCTTTCTTT.

This clonotype has a handful of counts. The V call is TRBV5-1, the J call TRBJ2-5; 7 bases match TRBD1. The DNA end is more similar to TRBJ2-7, so the J call may be wrong. Germline CDR1 and CDR2: SGHRS and YFSETQ. The CDR3 consists of 14 residues. For the CDR3, the DNA is TGCGCCAGCAGCTTGGCCGGGACAGTGGACGAGCAGTACTTC. It translates to CASSLAGTVDEQYF.

The chain links TRBV28 to TRBJ2-2, with a possible D match to TRBD1 (6 bases). The CDR3 is 15 residues long. V lost 6 bases to trimming and J lost 4 bases, with 15 bases between them. Germline-derived CDR1 and CDR2 are MDHEN and SYDVKM. Written as DNA, the CDR3 is TGTGCCAGCAGCCAAGGGGGTTCGGGCACCGGGGAGCTGTTTTTT. It codes for CASSQGGSGTGELFF.

A few counts support this clonotype. The CDR3 sequence: CASSLEGGIQPQHF. CDR3 nucleotides: TGTGCCAGCAGCTTGGAGGGGGGAATTCAGCCCCAGCATTTT. J is TRBJ1-5 and V is TRBV7-2; TRBD1 is a possible D gene (6 bases). Germline V lookup: CDR1 SGHTA, CDR2 FQGNSA. The V and J ends lost 3 bases and 6 bases respectively, with 12 bases between them. The length of the CDR3 is 14 residues.

The chain links TRBV6-1 to TRBJ2-6; D gene uncertain. V was trimmed by 4 bases and J by 13 bases, leaving 14 bases between them. Germline V lookup: CDR1 MNHNS, CDR2 SASEGT. CDR3 length: 13 residues. The CDR3, as DNA: TGTGCCAGCAGTGTACGAGAGGATTGGGTCCTGACTTTC. It yields the protein CASSVREDWVLTF.

V and J are TRBV29-1 and TRBJ2-7, with 7 bases aligning to TRBD2. V trimming: 6 bases; J trimming: 3 bases; junction bases outside the gene matches: 11. This CDR3 contains 14 residues. Germline V lookup: CDR1 SQVTM, CDR2 ANQGSEA. The CDR3 DNA reads as TGCAGCGTAGGGTTGTGGCGGGAGTTCTACGAGCAGTACTTC. Amino acid sequence: CSVGLWREFYEQYF.

The V and J genes are TRBV5-1 and TRBJ2-5; TRBD2 aligns across 10 bases. The J call may be wrong; the DNA end is better matched by TRBJ2-1. This CDR3 has 13 amino acids. Germline CDR1 is SGHRS and CDR2 is YFSETQ. CDR3 nucleotide sequence: TGCGCCAGCAGGCCTAGCGGGGGTGGTGAGCAGTTCTTC. Its translation is CASRPSGGGEQFF.

The chain recombines TRBV12-3 or TRBV12-4 with TRBJ2-5, with 8 bases aligning to TRBD2. The tail of the sequence fits TRBJ2-1 better, so the J call may be wrong. CDR3 length: 16 residues. The CDR3 region has the DNA TGTGCCAGCAGTCCCAGGGGAGCGGGGGCTAACAATGAGCAGTTCTTC. The encoded protein is CASSPRGAGANNEQFF.

This chain connects TRBV20-1 to TRBJ2-5; 13 bases are shared with TRBD2. V shed 3 bases and J 10 bases; nucleotides not matched to a gene: 11. The germline V gene has CDR1 DFQATT and CDR2 SNEGSKA (reference sequence). The CDR3 runs 15 residues. DNA of the CDR3: TGCAGTGCTAGGAACGCCACTAGCGGGGGGGTGAACCAGTACTTC. Translated, it gives CSARNATSGGVNQYF.

The chain is built from TRBV6-6 and TRBJ2-1, with D hard to call. The germline V and J ends were trimmed by 2 bases and 7 bases, with 9 bases remaining between them. Germline values: CDR1 MNHNY, CDR2 SVGAGI (reference sequence). CDR3 length equals 13 residues. CDR3 in amino acids: CASSYGASNEQFF. CDR3 sequence (DNA): TGTGCCAGCAGTTACGGAGCGTCAAATGAGCAGTTCTTC.